Reported below is one T cell receptor (beta chain). Germline-derived CDR1 and CDR2 are MNHNS and SASEGT. The ends were cut back, 4 bases at V and 7 bases at J, with 11 bases in the middle. This CDR3 has 13 residues. The source of the sample is a study of Graves' ophthalmopathy and Graves' hyperthyroidism. The sequenced template was RNA, covering the TCR beta CDR3 region. Second-round multiplex PCR followed a first-round RT-PCR using HTBI primers. TCRdb re-derived calls from the multiplex PCR reads in MiXCR, one entry per CDR3 protein. The repertoire has roughly 350,000 distinct CDR3 sequences, about a sixth of them found once; the top ten carry 2.4%.

This receptor was identified in an adult woman with stable Graves' hyperthyroidism. V usage is TRBV6-1 and J usage is TRBJ1-3, with D perhaps matching TRBD1 (6 bases). Material: peripheral blood. The CDR3 sequence: CASSAGVRNTIYF. The CDR3 DNA sequence: TGTGCCAGCAGTGCAGGGGTACGGAACACCATATATTTT.